This T cell receptor (beta chain) was captured by sequencing in a study of glioma-infiltrating T cells. This CDR3 is 15 amino acids long. Germline trimming cut 3 bases from V and 3 bases from J; bases unmatched to any gene: 5. Germline CDR1 SGHRS, CDR2 YFSETQ. TCR alpha and beta CDR3 regions were amplified from RNA using iRepertoire nested multiplex PCR. For one-step reverse transcription and amplification, about 85-400 ng of tissue mRNA or PBMC total RNA was used. TCRdb passed the multiplex PCR reads through MiXCR, listing each CDR3 protein once. The sample gives around 130,000 distinct CDR3 sequences, about 22% of which show up once; approximately 26% is in the top ten. This clonotype was seen only a few times.

V gene TRBV5-1 combines with J gene TRBJ2-2; 7 bases agree with TRBD1. This TCR was sampled from a human donor with low-grade glioma or glioblastoma, undergoing nonglioma brain surgery, or in good health (not recorded which). Material: glioma tissue, nonneoplastic brain tissue, or PBMCs (not recorded which). The CDR3 sequence: CASSSGQWDTGELFF. CDR3 DNA sequence: TGCGCCAGCAGCTCGGGACAGTGGGACACCGGGGAGCTGTTTTTT. The full variable domain, with the rest looked up from reference TRBV5-1 and TRBJ2-2, is KAGVTQTPRYLIKTRGQQVTLSCSPISGHRSVSWYQQTPGQGLQFLFEYFSETQRNKGNFPGRFSGRQFSNSRSEMNVSTLELGDSALYLCASSSGQWDTGELFFGEGSRLTVL.